The following is a T cell receptor beta chain sequence with its context. Its target is unknown. The data derive from a study of vaccination effects on CD4 cells after COVID-19. CD4+ T cells specific for antigen were expanded with viral peptide pools by the ViraFEST assay before sequencing. Cells that had been cultured for roughly eleven days were the source of isolated CD4+ T cells. Participants received two doses of either the BNT162b2 or mRNA-1273 vaccine. IL-2 medium took the place of half the medium on both days 3 and 7. This CDR3 contains 14 residues. Trimming cost V 4 bases and J 8 bases, with 18 bases left between them. The germline CDR1 and CDR2 sequences are SGHRS and YFSETQ. Clones were sequenced by immunoSEQ multiplex PCR, and TCRdb holds only the in-frame ones, with some missing. The sample yields 30,000 to 40,000 clones, approximately 64% seen once.

The receptor's source is a human donor who received a COVID-19 vaccine. The chain recombines TRBV5-1 with TRBJ2-5; possible D gene TRBD2, 5 bases. The specimen comprised CD4+ T cells from PBMCs cultured with SARS-CoV-2 spike peptides, sampled after COVID-19 vaccination. CDR3 sequence (DNA): TGCGCCAGCAGCCCACCCGGGGTTGGTATAACCCAGTACTTC. It translates to CASSPPGVGITQYF. Variable domain in full (rest from reference TRBV5-1 and TRBJ2-5): KAGVTQTPRYLIKTRGQQVTLSCSPISGHRSVSWYQQTPGQGLQFLFEYFSETQRNKGNFPGRFSGRQFSNSRSEMNVSTLELGDSALYLCASSPPGVGITQYFGPGTRLLVL.